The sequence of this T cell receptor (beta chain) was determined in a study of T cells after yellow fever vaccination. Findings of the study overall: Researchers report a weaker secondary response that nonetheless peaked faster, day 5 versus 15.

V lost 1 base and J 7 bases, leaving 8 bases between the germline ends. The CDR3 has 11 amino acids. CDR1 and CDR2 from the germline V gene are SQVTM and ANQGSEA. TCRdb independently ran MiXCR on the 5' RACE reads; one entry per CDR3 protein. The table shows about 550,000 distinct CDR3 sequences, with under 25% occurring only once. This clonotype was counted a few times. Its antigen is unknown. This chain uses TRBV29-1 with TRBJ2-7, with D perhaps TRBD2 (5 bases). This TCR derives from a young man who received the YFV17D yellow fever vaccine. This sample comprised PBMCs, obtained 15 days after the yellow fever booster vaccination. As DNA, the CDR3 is TGCAGCGTTGAAGTGGAGGAAGAGCAGTACTTC. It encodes CSVEVEEEQYF.